A single sample gave rise to the 13 T cell receptor beta chains below, sequenced in a study of blood T cell repertoires in COVID-19 (TCRdb year 2020). Libraries were made using the immunoSEQ multiplex PCR assay. What TCRdb holds here is the immuneACCESS table cut down to in-frame rearrangements. Part of the clones is not present; checked against another copy, under half of the missing clones reflect an unresolved V gene, and the others are unexplained. A total of hundreds of thousands of clones appear in this sample, 88% of them only once. Jointly, the top ten make up roughly 6% of the sample. Sequences were obtained from peripheral blood. These receptors were obtained from a woman aged 30 to 39 with COVID-19, enrolled during active disease.

This chain joins TRBV27 and TRBJ1-2, with 9 bases fitting TRBD1. Germline CDR1 and CDR2: MNHEY and SMNVEV (reference sequence). This CDR3 contains 13 residues. With V trimmed by 8 bases and J by 6 bases, 7 bases remained unmatched. The CDR3 coding sequence is TGTGCCAGCGGAAGGACAGGGGAAGATGGCTACACCTTC. Translated, it gives CASGRTGEDGYTF.

V and J are TRBV30 and TRBJ1-1, with 9 bases aligning to TRBD1. The J segment lost 3 bases and the V segment lost 5 bases, leaving 4 bases of the junction unmatched. CDR1 and CDR2 from the germline V gene are GTSNPN and SVGIG (reference sequence). This CDR3 has 13 amino acids. The CDR3 region is CAWDRTGDTEAFF. CDR3 DNA sequence: TGTGCCTGGGACCGGACAGGGGACACTGAAGCTTTCTTT. Drawing the rest from reference TRBV30 and TRBJ1-1, the complete variable domain is SQTIHQWPATLVQPVGSPLSLECTVEGTSNPNLYWYRQAAGRGLQLLFYSVGIGQISSEVPQNLSASRPQDRQFILSSKKLLLSDSGFYLCAWDRTGDTEAFFGQGTRLTVV.

V and J are TRBV11-2 and TRBJ2-5, with 12 bases matching TRBD2. The CDR3 contains 16 residues. The V gene end was trimmed by 4 bases and the J gene end by 1 base; junction bases not matched to a gene: 4. From germline, CDR1 is SGHAT and CDR2 FQNNGV. The CDR3 region is CASSSGTSGLQETQYF. As DNA, the CDR3 is TGTGCCAGCAGCTCCGGGACTAGCGGGCTCCAAGAGACCCAGTACTTC.

The rearrangement joins TRBV2 to TRBJ2-7, with D tentatively TRBD2 (5 bases). This CDR3 has 14 residues. Trimming took 4 bases from V and 1 from J, leaving 11 bases between them. In germline, CDR1 is SNHLY, CDR2 FYNNEI. CDR3 in DNA: TGTGCCAGCAGTGCGGAGGCAGCTTCCTACGAGCAGTACTTC. Encoded protein: CASSAEAASYEQYF.

The chain links TRBV10-3 to TRBJ1-3; perhaps TRBD1 as D (6 bases). CDR1 and CDR2 from the germline V gene are ENHRY and SYGVKD. V dropped 3 bases and J dropped 4 bases, with 13 bases sitting between them. CDR3 length equals 15 residues. CDR3 coding DNA: TGTGCCATCAGTGACCCCCAGGGGATGGGAAACACCATATATTTT. This codes for CAISDPQGMGNTIYF.

The chain joins TRBV28 to TRBJ2-7, with 7 bases aligning to TRBD1. Germline V gene sequence: CDR1 MDHEN, CDR2 SYDVKM. CDR3 length: 14 residues. With V trimmed by 10 bases and J by 4 bases, 13 bases remained unmatched. The CDR3 nucleotides are TGTGCCACACAAAGACAGGGTCCCTTTTACGAGCAGTACGTC. Encoded protein: CATQRQGPFYEQYV.

This chain links TRBV5-4 with TRBJ2-3, with 7 nucleotides matching TRBD2. With 0 bases clipped from V and 3 bases from J, the junction kept 4 bases outside the gene matches. The CDR3 extends over 15 amino acids. Germline V gene data show CDR1 as SGHNT and CDR2 as YYREEE (reference sequence). The CDR3 DNA reads as TGTGCCAGCAGCTTGGCCTGGGGGGGAACAGATACGCAGTATTTT. As protein: CASSLAWGGTDTQYF.

This sequence joins TRBV18 and TRBJ2-7; D may be TRBD2 (6 bases). Trimming removed 3 bases from V and 5 bases from J, with 14 bases in between. The length of the CDR3 is 14 residues. In germline, CDR1 is KGHSH, CDR2 LQKENI. The CDR3: CASSPSSGGNEQYV. DNA of the CDR3: TGTGCCAGCTCACCTTCCTCCGGAGGGAACGAGCAGTACGTC.

The J gene is TRBJ2-1, the V gene TRBV6-5; D gene ambiguous. The CDR3 has 15 amino acids. Germline V lookup: CDR1 MNHEY, CDR2 SVGAGI. V was cut by 2 bases and J by 0 bases, with 8 bases left in between. DNA for the CDR3: TGTGCCAGCAGTTACGGGCAGAGCTCCTACAATGAGCAGTTCTTC. Protein product: CASSYGQSSYNEQFF.

The rearrangement joins TRBV29-1 to TRBJ1-2, with D maybe TRBD1 (5 bases). Looked up from germline, CDR1 is SQVTM and CDR2 is ANQGSEA. The germline V and J ends were trimmed by 6 bases and 1 base, with 12 bases remaining between them. The CDR3 runs 13 residues. CDR3 coding DNA: TGCAGCGTCCCGGGGGGGGTTAACTATGGCTACACCTTC. It specifies CSVPGGVNYGYTF.

The CDR3 nucleotides read TGTGCCAGCAGAGCCGGGACAGAAGAGACCCAGTACTTC. Protein product: CASRAGTEETQYF. V is TRBV5-4 and J is TRBJ2-5; TRBD1 matches 7 bases. The CDR3 is 13 residues long. Per germline, CDR1 SGHNT and CDR2 YYREEE (reference sequence). Trimming removed 5 bases from V and 3 bases from J; junction bases left unmatched: 4.

The V gene is TRBV5-4, the J gene TRBJ2-1, with 10 positions matching TRBD2. V trimming: 4 bases; J trimming: 0 bases; junction bases outside the gene matches: 13. The CDR3 is 19 amino acids. Germline loops: CDR1 SGHNT, CDR2 YYREEE (reference sequence). The CDR3 nucleotides are TGTGCCAGCAGCCAGACAGGGATCCCTAGCGGGAGCTCCTACAATGAGCAGTTCTTC. As protein: CASSQTGIPSGSSYNEQFF.

The CDR3 is CASSLWGEPDRDGYTF. The CDR3 DNA sequence: TGCGCCAGCAGCTTATGGGGTGAACCAGACAGGGATGGCTACACCTTC. V usage is TRBV5-1 and J usage is TRBJ1-2; 7 positions match TRBD1. The CDR3 spans 16 residues. V was clipped by 2 bases and J by 6 bases; unmatched bases: 13. Germline V gives CDR1 SGHRS, CDR2 YFSETQ.